This T cell receptor beta chain was obtained from a study of T-cell reconstitution after alpha-beta-depleted transplantation in children (dated by TCRdb to 2016 to 2018). About the study as a whole: Using TCR repertoire profiling, the study quantitatively followed how T-cell immune reconstitution unfolded in children after TCRalphabeta/CD19-depleted allogeneic hematopoietic cell transplantation. Study-wide findings and limitations: In some patients, the high TCRbeta diversity seen at day 60 was put down to recipient T cells and intrathymic progenitors that had survived conditioning. The apparently early alphabetaT-cell count recovery about two months after transplant was reportedly dependent on only several hundred rapidly expanded clones derived from non-depleted graft cells. Over the following months the frequencies of hyperexpanded clones went down, and after one year T-cell counts and TCRbeta diversity were mostly credited to newly produced T cells.

The method behind the library was PCR. The data were produced on an Illumina HiSeq 2500. TCR libraries were prepared with molecular barcoding, using unique molecular identifiers to normalize TCRbeta repertoire quantification. TCRdb passed the public sequencing reads through fastp at Q25 and MiXCR, retaining productive beta sequences. Rows matching on CDR3 protein sequence are summarized as one entry with the most common DNA and genes. Counted in this sample were approximately 500,000 distinct CDR3 sequences; 25% to 30% of them appeared once. The ten largest clones represent 35% to 40% of the sample. In this sample, this clonotype turned up a few times. Its antigen is currently not known. It has no much larger one-base neighbor in the sample; base qualities were not kept. CDR1 MDHEN and CDR2 SYDVKM are derived from the germline V gene. V is trimmed back by 1 base and J by 0 bases, and the junction contains 10 bases that no gene match accounts for. The CDR3 spans 20 residues, from the cysteine through the phenylalanine. CDR3 DNA is the only sequence kept; it has 60 bases, read in frame from the first base.

The treatment or condition label here, explained by the study, means: allogeneic hematopoietic cell transplantation with graft depleted of TCRalphabeta T cells and CD19 B cells. The transplant recipients were children given TCRalphabeta/CD19-depleted allogeneic hematopoietic cell grafts. The sequence derives from a boy in the first two years of life with Wiskott-Aldrich syndrome, due to receive a stem cell transplant. The chain is made from TRBV28 and TRBJ2-1; 12 of the junction bases match TRBD2. Sequenced material: PBMCs, taken before TCRalphabeta/CD19-depleted stem cell transplant. Here is the DNA: TGTGCCAGCAGTTTATTTTTGGGACTAGCGGGCCGGAGCTCCTACAATGAGCAGTTCTTC. This is translated as CASSLFLGLAGRSSYNEQFF.